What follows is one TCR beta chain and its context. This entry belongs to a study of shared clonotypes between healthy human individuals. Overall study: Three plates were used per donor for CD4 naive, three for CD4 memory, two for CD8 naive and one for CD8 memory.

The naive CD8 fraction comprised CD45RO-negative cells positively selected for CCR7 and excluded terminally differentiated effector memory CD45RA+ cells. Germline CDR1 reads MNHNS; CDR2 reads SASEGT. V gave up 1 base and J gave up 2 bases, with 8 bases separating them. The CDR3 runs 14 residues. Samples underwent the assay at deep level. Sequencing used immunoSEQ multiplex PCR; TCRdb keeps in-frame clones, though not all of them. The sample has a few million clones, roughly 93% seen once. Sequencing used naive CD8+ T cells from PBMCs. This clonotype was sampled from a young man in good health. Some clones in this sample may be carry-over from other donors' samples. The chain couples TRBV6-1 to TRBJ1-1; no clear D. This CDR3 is CASSEVLRNTEAFF. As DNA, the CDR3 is TGTGCCAGCAGTGAAGTGTTGAGAAACACTGAAGCTTTCTTT.